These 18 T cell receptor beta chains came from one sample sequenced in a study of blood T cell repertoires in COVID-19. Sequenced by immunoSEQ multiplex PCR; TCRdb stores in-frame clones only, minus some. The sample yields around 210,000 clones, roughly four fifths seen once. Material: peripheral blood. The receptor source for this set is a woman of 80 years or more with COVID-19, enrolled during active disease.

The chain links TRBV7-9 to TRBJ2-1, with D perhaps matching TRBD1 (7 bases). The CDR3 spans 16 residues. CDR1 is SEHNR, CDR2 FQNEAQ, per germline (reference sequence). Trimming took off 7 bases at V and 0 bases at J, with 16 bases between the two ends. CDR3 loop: CASIQGGRPSYNEQFF. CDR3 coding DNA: TGTGCCAGCATTCAGGGGGGTCGACCCTCCTACAATGAGCAGTTCTTC.

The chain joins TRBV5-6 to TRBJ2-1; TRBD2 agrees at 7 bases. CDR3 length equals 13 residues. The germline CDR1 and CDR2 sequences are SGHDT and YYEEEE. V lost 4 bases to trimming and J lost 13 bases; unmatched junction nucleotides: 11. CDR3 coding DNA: TGTGCCAGCAGCCCGGGAGGCGGAGGGGCTCAGTTCTTC. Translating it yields CASSPGGGGAQFF.

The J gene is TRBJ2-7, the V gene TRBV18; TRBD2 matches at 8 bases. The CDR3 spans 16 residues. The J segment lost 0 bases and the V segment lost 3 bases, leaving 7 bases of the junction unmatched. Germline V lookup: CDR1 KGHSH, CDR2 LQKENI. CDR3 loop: CASSPLGTSGSYEQYF. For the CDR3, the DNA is TGTGCCAGCTCACCCCTCGGCACTAGCGGCTCCTACGAGCAGTACTTC.

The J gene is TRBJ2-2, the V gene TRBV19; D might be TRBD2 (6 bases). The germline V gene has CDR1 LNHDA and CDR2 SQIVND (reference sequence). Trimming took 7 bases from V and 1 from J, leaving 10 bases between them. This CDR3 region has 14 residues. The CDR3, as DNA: TGTGCCAGTATGAGGGGAGGGAACACCGGGGAGCTGTTTTTT. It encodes CASMRGGNTGELFF.

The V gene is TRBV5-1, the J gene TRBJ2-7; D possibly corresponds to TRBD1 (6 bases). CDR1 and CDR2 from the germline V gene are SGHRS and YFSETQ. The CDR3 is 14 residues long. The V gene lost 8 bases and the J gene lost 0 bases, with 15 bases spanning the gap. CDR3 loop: CASKQGPSSYEQYF. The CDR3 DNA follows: TGCGCCAGTAAACAGGGCCCCAGCTCCTACGAGCAGTACTTC.

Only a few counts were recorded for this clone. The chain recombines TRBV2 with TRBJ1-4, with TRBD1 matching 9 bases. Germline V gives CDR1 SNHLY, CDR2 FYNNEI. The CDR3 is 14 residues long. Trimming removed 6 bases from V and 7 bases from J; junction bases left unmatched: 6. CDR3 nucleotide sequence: TGTGCCAGCAGCGCGGACAGGGGTGCTGAAAAACTGTTTTTT. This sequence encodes CASSADRGAEKLFF.

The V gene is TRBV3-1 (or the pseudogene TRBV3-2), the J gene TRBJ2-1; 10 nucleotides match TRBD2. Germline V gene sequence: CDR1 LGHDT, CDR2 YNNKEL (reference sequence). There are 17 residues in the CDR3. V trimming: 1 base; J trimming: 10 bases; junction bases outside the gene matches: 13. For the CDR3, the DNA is TGTGCCAGCAGCCAAGGCCCTGGGCTAGCGGGGGAGGAAGAGCAGTTCTTC. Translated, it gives CASSQGPGLAGEEEQFF.

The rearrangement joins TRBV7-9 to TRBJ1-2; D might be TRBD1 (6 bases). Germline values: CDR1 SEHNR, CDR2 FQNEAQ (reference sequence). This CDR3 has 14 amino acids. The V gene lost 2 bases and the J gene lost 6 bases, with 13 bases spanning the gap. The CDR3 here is CASSLLAGGHGYTF. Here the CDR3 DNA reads TGTGCCAGCAGCTTATTAGCCGGGGGGCATGGCTACACCTTC.

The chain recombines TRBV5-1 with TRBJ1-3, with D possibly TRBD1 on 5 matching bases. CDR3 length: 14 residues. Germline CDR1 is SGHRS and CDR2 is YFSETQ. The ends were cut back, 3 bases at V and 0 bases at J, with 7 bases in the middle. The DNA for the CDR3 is TGCGCCAGCAGCTCCCAGGGCTCTGGAAACACCATATATTTT. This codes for CASSSQGSGNTIYF.

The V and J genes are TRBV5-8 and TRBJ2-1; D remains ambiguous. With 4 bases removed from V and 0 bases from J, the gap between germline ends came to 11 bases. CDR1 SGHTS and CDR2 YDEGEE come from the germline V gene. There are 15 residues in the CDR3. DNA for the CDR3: TGTGCCAGCAGCCGCAGGCCTACCTCCTACAATGAGCAGTTCTTC. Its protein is CASSRRPTSYNEQFF.

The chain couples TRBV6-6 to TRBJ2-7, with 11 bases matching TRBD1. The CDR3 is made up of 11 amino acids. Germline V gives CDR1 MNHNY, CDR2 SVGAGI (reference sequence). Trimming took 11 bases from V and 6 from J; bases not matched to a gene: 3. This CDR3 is CAHGTGGEQYF. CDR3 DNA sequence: TGTGCCCATGGGACAGGGGGCGAGCAGTACTTC.

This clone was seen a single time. The CDR3: CASSQERLYKNTEAFF. As DNA, the CDR3 is TGTGCCAGCAGCCAAGAAAGATTGTACAAGAACACTGAAGCTTTCTTT. The chain uses TRBV3-1 (or the pseudogene TRBV3-2) and TRBJ1-1; D gene unclear. V lost 0 bases, J lost 1 base, and 12 bases lay in between. CDR3 length: 16 amino acids. CDR1 LGHDT and CDR2 YNNKEL come from the germline V gene (reference sequence).

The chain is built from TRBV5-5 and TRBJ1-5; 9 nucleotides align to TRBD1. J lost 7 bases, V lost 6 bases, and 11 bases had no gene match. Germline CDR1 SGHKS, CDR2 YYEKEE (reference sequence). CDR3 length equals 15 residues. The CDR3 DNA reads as TGTGCCAGCACCTCCCCGGGACAGGGAGACCAGCCCCAGCATTTT. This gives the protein CASTSPGQGDQPQHF.

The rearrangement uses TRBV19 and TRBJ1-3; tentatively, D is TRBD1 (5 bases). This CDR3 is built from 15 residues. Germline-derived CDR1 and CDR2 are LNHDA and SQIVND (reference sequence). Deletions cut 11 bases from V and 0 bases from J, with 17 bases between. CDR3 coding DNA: TGTGCCGTCTCCCCCGAGGACAACTCTGGAAACACCATATATTTT. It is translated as CAVSPEDNSGNTIYF. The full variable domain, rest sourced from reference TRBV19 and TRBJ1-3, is DGGITQSPKYLFRKEGQNVTLSCEQNLNHDAMYWYRQDPGQGLRLIYYSQIVNDFQKGDIAEGYSVSREKKESFPLTVTSAQKNPTAFYLCAVSPEDNSGNTIYFGEGSWLTVV.

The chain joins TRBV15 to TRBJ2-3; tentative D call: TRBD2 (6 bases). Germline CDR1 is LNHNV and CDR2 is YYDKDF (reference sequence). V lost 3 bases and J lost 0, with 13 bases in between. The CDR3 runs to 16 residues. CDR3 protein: CATSSSEGSSTDTQYF. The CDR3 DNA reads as TGTGCCACCAGCAGTTCGGAGGGCTCTAGCACAGATACGCAGTATTTT.

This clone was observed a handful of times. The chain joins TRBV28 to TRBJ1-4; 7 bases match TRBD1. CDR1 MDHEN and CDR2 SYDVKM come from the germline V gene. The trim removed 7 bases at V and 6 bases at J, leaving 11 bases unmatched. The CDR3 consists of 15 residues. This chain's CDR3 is CASKHRTGGYEKLFF. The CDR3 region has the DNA TGTGCCAGCAAACATCGGACAGGTGGTTATGAAAAACTGTTTTTT.

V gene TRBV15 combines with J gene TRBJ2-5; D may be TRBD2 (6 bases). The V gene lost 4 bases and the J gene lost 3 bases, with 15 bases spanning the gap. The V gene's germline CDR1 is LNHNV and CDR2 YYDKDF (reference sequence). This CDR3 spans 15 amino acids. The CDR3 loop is CATSNYYGGKETQYF. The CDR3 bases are TGTGCCACCAGCAATTACTACGGGGGTAAAGAGACCCAGTACTTC.

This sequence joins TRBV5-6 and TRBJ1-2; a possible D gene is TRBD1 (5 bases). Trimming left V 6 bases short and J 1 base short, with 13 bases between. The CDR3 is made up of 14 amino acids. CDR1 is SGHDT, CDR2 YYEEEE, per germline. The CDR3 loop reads CASMRREYNYGYTF. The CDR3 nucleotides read TGTGCCAGCATGCGCAGGGAATATAACTATGGCTACACCTTC.